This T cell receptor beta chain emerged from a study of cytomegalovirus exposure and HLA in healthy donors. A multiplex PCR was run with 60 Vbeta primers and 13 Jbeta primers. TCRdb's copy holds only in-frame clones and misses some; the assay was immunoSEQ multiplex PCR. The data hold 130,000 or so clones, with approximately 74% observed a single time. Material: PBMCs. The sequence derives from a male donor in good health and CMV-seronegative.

The CDR3 sequence is CASSYSLPMNTEAFF. CDR3 in DNA: TGTGCCAGCAGTTACAGCCTACCAATGAACACTGAAGCTTTCTTT. The chain combines TRBV19 with TRBJ1-1; no clear D. V was cut by 9 bases and J by 0 bases, with 17 bases left in between. CDR3 length: 15 amino acids. Looked up from germline, CDR1 is LNHDA and CDR2 is SQIVND (reference sequence).